The 6 T cell receptor beta chains given below trace back to one sample, sequenced in a study of OX40 agonist ivuxolimab in advanced cancers. Assay: immunoSEQ multiplex PCR; the TCRdb copy retains only in-frame clones and omits some. This table holds under 40,000 clones, over 60% found once. The sample in question was CD4+ or CD8+ T cells sorted from blood, obtained in a trial of the OX40 agonist ivuxolimab. The receptors originated from an adult with an advanced solid tumor such as melanoma, head and neck, liver or kidney cancer.

The V gene is TRBV6-5, the J gene TRBJ2-1; TRBD1 aligns across 8 bases. The CDR3 length is 14 residues. The V segment lost 1 base and the J segment 9 bases; nucleotides outside the gene matches: 5. Looked up from germline, CDR1 is MNHEY and CDR2 is SVGAGI. For the CDR3, the DNA is TGTGCCAGCAGTTACTACAGGGGGGCGGTTGAGCAGTTCTTC. This codes for CASSYYRGAVEQFF.

This chain joins TRBV6-6 and TRBJ1-2; 8 bases fit TRBD1. Unmatched junction bases numbered 8, after V lost 3 bases and J lost 8 bases. This CDR3 comprises 14 residues. The germline V gene encodes CDR1 MNHNY and CDR2 SVGAGI (reference sequence). The CDR3 loop reads CASSYADRVEGYTF. The CDR3 DNA sequence: TGTGCCAGCAGTTATGCGGACAGGGTGGAGGGCTACACCTTC.

This clone has only a few counts. The chain recombines TRBV12-5 with TRBJ1-2; 7 nucleotides agree with TRBD1. V lost 2 bases and J lost 4; bases outside the gene matches: 7. CDR1 and CDR2 from the germline V gene are LGHNT and FRNRAP. The CDR3 covers 15 residues. CDR3 DNA: TGTGCTAGTGGTTTGTTCCCGGACAGGTCCTATGGCTACACCTTC. It codes for CASGLFPDRSYGYTF.

The chain links TRBV4-1 to TRBJ2-7; 12 bases are a match to TRBD2. The CDR3 covers 18 residues. Germline V gives CDR1 MGHRA, CDR2 YSYEKL. V shed 2 bases, J shed 7 bases, and the junction held 15 bases outside the gene matches. The CDR3 loop reads CASSQSNSGLAGPREQYF. In DNA, the CDR3 is TGCGCCAGCAGCCAATCGAACTCCGGACTAGCGGGGCCTAGGGAGCAGTACTTC.

The chain links TRBV30 to TRBJ1-6; 10 nucleotides agree with TRBD1. The V gene end was trimmed by 5 bases and the J gene end by 3 bases; junction bases not matched to a gene: 4. Germline lookup yields CDR1 GTSNPN and CDR2 SVGIG (reference sequence). The CDR3 consists of 15 residues. The CDR3 loop reads CAWGQGVIYNSPLHF. The CDR3 coding sequence is TGTGCCTGGGGACAGGGGGTAATCTATAATTCACCCCTCCACTTT.

The chain employs TRBV27 and TRBJ2-5, with D tentatively TRBD1 or TRBD2 (5 bases each). CDR3 size: 14 residues. In germline, CDR1 is MNHEY, CDR2 SMNVEV (reference sequence). Deletions cut 9 bases from V and 4 bases from J, with 18 bases between. CDR3 residues: CARDRGRWRETQYF. DNA of the CDR3: TGTGCCAGGGATCGGGGCAGGTGGAGAGAGACCCAGTACTTC.